What follows is one T cell receptor beta chain and its context. This sample is part of a study of T cell changes during pregnancy in multiple sclerosis. Generated by immunoSEQ multiplex PCR, the TCRdb table keeps only in-frame clones and is missing some. This table has tens of thousands of clones, over 70% appearing once. This CDR3 has 14 amino acids. CDR1 is SQVTM and CDR2 is ANQGSEA in the germline V gene. Trimming cost V 4 bases and J 7 bases; bases outside gene matches: 8. J is TRBJ2-7 and V is TRBV29-1; 12 positions agree with TRBD1. The source material was peripheral blood, sampled in the first trimester of pregnancy. The sequence derives from a female donor in good health, enrolled as a control in a pregnancy study. DNA for the CDR3: TGCAGCGTTGGCCTGGGACAGGGGGCGAGGGAGCAGTACTTC. Translated: CSVGLGQGAREQYF.